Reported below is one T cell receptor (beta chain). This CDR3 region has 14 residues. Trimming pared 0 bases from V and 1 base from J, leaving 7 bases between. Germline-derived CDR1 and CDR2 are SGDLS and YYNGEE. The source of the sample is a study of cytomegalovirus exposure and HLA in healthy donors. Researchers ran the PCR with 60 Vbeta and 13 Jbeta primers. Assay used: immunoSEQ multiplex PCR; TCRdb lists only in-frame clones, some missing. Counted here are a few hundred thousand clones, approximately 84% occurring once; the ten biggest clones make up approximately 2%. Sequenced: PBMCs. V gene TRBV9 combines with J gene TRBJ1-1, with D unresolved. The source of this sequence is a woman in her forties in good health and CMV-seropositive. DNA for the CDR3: TGTGCCAGCAGCGTAGATTCCGGGAACACTGAAGCTTTCTTT. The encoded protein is CASSVDSGNTEAFF. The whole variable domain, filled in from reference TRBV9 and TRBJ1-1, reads DSGVTQTPKHLITATGQRVTLRCSPRSGDLSVYWYQQSLDQGLQFLIQYYNGEERAKGNILERFSAQQFPDLHSELNLSSLELGDSALYFCASSVDSGNTEAFFGQGTRLTVV.